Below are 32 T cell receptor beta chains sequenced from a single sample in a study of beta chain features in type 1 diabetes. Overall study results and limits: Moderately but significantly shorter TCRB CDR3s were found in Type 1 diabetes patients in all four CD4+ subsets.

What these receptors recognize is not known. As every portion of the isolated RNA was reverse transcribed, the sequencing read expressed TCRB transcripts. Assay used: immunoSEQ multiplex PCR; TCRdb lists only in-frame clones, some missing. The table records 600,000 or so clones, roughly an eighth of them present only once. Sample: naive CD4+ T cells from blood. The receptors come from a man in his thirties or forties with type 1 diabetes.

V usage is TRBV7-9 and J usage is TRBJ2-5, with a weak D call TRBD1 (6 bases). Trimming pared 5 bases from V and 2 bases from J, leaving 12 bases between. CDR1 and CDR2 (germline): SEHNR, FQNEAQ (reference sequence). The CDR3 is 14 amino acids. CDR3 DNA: TGTGCCAGCAGCCTCCGACAGGAGCAAGAGACCCAGTACTTC. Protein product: CASSLRQEQETQYF.

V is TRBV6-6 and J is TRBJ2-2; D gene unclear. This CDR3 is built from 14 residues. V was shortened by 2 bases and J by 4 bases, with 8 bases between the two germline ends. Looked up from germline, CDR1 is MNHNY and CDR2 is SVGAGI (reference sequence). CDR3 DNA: TGTGCCAGCAGTTACACCCTAGGCACCGGGGAGCTGTTTTTT. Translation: CASSYTLGTGELFF.

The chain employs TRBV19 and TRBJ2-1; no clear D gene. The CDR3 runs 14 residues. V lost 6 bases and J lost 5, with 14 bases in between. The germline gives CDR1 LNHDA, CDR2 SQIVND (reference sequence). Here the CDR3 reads CASRSRRWDNEQFF. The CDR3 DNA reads TGTGCCAGTAGAAGTAGGAGATGGGACAATGAGCAGTTCTTC.

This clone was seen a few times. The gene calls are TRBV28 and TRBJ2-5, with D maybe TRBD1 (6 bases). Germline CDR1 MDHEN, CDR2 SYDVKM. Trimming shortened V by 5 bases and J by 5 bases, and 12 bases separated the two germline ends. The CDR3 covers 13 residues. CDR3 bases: TGTGCCAGCAGTCTCCCAACAGGGGAGACCCAGTACTTC. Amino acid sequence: CASSLPTGETQYF.

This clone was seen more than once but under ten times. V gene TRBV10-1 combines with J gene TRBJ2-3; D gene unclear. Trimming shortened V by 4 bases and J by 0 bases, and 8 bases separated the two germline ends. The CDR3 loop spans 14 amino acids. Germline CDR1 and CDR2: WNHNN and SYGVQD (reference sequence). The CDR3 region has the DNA TGCGCCAGCAGTGGAGTATTAAGCACAGATACGCAGTATTTT. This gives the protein CASSGVLSTDTQYF.

DNA of the CDR3: TGTGCCAGCAGGGCCTATAGCCGGGACTCCCACACCGGGGAGCTGTTTTTT. Amino acids: CASRAYSRDSHTGELFF. V and J are TRBV2 and TRBJ2-2, with D maybe TRBD2 (6 bases). There are 17 residues in the CDR3. Trimming left V 6 bases short and J 3 bases short, with 20 bases between. From germline, CDR1 is SNHLY and CDR2 FYNNEI.

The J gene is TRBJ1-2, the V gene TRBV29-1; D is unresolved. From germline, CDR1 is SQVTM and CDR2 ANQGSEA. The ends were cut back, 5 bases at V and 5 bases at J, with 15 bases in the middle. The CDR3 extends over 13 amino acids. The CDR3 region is CSVPVRSQYGYTF. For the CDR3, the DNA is TGCAGCGTTCCAGTCAGGTCCCAATATGGCTACACCTTC. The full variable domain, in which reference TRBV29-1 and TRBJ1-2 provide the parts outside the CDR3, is SAVISQKPSRDICQRGTSLTIQCQVDSQVTMMFWYRQQPGQSLTLIATANQGSEATYESGFVIDKFPISRPNLTFSTLTVSNMSPEDSSIYLCSVPVRSQYGYTFGSGTRLTVV.

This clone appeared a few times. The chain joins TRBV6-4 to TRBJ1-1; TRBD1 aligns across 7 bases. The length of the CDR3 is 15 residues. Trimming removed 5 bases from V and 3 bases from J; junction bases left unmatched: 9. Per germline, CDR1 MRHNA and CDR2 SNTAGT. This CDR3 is CASSPSGGRDTEAFF. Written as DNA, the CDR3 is TGTGCCAGCAGTCCCTCAGGGGGTCGGGACACTGAAGCTTTCTTT.

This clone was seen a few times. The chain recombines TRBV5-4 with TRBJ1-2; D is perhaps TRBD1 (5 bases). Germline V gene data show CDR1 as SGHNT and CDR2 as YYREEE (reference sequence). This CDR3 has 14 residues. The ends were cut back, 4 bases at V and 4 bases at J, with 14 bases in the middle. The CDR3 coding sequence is TGTGCCAGCAGCGAACAAGCGGGGGGCTATGGCTACACCTTC. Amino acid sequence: CASSEQAGGYGYTF. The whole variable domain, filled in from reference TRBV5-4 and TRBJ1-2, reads ETGVTQSPTHLIKTRGQQVTLRCSSQSGHNTVSWYQQALGQGPQFIFQYYREEENGRGNFPPRFSGLQFPNYSSELNVNALELDDSALYLCASSEQAGGYGYTFGSGTRLTVV.

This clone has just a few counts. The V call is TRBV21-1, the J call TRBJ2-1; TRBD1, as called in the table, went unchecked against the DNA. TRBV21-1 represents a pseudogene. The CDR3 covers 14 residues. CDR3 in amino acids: CASSKDGTGHEQFF. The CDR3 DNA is TGTGCCAGCAGCAAAGACGGGACAGGGCATGAGCAGTTCTTC.

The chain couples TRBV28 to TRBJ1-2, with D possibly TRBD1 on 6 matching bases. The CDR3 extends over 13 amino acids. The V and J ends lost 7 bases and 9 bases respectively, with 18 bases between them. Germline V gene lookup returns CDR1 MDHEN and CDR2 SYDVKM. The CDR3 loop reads CASTRAGEDRYTF. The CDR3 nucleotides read TGTGCCAGCACTAGGGCAGGGGAGGATCGCTACACCTTC.

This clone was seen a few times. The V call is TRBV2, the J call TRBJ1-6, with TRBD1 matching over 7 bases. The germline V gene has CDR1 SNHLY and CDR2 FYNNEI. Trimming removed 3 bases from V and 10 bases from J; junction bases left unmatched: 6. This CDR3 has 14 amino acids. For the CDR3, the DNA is TGTGCCAGCAGTGATCGAGGGGGCCAATCACCCCTCCACTTT. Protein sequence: CASSDRGGQSPLHF. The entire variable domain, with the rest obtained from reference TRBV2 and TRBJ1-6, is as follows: EPEVTQTPSHQVTQMGQEVILRCVPISNHLYFYWYRQILGQKVEFLVSFYNNEISEKSEIFDDQFSVERPDGSNFTLKIRSTKLEDSAMYFCASSDRGGQSPLHFGNGTRLTVT.

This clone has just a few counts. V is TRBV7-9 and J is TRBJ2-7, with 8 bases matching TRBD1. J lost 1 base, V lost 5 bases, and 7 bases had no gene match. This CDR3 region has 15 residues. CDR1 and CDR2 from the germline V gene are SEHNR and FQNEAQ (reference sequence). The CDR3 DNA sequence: TGTGCCAGCAGCGTAGACAGGGGAAAATCCTACGAGCAGTACTTC. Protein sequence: CASSVDRGKSYEQYF.

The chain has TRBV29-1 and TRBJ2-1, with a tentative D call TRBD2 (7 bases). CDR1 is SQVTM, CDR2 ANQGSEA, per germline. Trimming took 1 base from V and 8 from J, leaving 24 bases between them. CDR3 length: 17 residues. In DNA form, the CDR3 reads TGCAGCGTTGAAGTTCCACTAGCGCTTTATAGGGGGGATGAGCAGTTCTTC. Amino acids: CSVEVPLALYRGDEQFF.

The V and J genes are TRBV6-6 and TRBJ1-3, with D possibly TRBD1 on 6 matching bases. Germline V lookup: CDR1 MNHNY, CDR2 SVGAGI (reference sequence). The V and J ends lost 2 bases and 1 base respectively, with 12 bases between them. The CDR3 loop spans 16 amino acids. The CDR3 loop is CASSYTGALSGNTIYF. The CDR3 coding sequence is TGTGCCAGCAGTTACACGGGGGCCTTATCTGGAAACACCATATATTTT.

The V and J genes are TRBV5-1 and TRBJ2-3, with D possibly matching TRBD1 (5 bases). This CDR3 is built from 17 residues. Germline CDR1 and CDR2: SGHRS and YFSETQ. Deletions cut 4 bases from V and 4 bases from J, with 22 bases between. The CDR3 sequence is CASSPGQGALGSDTQYF. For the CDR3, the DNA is TGCGCCAGCAGCCCCGGACAAGGGGCGCTAGGGTCAGATACGCAGTATTTT.

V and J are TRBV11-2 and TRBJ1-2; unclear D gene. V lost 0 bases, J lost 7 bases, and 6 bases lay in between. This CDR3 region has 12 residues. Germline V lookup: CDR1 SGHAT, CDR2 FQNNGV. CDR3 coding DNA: TGTGCCAGCAGCTTAGAGAGGGTTGGCTACACCTTC. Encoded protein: CASSLERVGYTF.

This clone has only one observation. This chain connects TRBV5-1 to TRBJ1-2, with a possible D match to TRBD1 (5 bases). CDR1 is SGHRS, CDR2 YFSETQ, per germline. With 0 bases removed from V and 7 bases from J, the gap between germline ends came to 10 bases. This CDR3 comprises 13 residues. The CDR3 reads CASSLVWDLGYTF. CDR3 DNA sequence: TGCGCCAGCAGCTTGGTATGGGACCTTGGCTACACCTTC.

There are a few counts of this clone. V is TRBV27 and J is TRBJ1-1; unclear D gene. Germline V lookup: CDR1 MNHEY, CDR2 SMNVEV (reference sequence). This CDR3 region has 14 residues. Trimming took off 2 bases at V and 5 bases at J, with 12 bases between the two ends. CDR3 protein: CASSLGSRGTEAFF. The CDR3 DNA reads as TGTGCCAGCAGTTTAGGATCCCGTGGGACTGAAGCTTTCTTT.

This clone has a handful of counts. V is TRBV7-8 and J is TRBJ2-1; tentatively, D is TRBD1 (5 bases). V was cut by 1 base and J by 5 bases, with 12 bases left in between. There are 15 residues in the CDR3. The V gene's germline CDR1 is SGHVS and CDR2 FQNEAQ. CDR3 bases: TGTGCCAGCAGCTTAGGACAGCCCACAGACAATGAGCAGTTCTTC. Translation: CASSLGQPTDNEQFF. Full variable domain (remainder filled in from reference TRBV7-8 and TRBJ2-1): GAGVSQSPRYKVAKRGQDVALRCDPISGHVSLFWYQQALGQGPEFLTYFQNEAQLDKSGLPSDRFFAERPEGSVSTLKIQRTQQEDSAVYLCASSLGQPTDNEQFFGPGTRLTVL.

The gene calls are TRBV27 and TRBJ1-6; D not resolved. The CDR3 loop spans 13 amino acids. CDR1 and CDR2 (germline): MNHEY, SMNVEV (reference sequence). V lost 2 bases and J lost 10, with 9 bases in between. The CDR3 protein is CASSLRPLSPLHF. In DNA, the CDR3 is TGTGCCAGCAGTTTACGACCATTATCACCCCTCCACTTT.

The DNA for the CDR3 is TGCGCCAGCACCGGACAGAGCACAGATACGCAGTATTTT. Its translation is CASTGQSTDTQYF. This chain connects TRBV5-1 to TRBJ2-3; D perhaps matches TRBD1 (6 bases). The CDR3 spans 13 residues. The V gene lost 6 bases and the J gene lost 0 bases, with 8 bases spanning the gap. The germline V gene has CDR1 SGHRS and CDR2 YFSETQ. Looking up the rest from reference TRBV5-1 and TRBJ2-3 gives the full variable domain: KAGVTQTPRYLIKTRGQQVTLSCSPISGHRSVSWYQQTPGQGLQFLFEYFSETQRNKGNFPGRFSGRQFSNSRSEMNVSTLELGDSALYLCASTGQSTDTQYFGPGTRLTVL.

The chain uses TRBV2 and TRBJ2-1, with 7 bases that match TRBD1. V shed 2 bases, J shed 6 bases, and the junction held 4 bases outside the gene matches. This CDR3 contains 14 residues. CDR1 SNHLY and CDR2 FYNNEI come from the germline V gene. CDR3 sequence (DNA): TGTGCCAGCAGTGAATTGAGGGGGCCCAATGAGCAGTTCTTC. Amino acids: CASSELRGPNEQFF.

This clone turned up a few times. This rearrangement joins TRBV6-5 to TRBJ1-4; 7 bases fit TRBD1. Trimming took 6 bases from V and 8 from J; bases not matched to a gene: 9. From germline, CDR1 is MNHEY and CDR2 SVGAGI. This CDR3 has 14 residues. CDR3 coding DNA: TGTGCCAGCAGCCTACGGAGGGGGCAGGAAAAACTGTTTTTT. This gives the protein CASSLRRGQEKLFF.

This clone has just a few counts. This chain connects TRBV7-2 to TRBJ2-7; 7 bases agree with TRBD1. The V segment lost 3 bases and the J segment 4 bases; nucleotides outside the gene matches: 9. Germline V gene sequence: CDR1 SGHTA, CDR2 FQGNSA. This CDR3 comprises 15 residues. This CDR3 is CASSFTGARGYEQYF. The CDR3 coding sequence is TGTGCCAGCAGCTTTACAGGGGCCAGGGGGTACGAGCAGTACTTC.

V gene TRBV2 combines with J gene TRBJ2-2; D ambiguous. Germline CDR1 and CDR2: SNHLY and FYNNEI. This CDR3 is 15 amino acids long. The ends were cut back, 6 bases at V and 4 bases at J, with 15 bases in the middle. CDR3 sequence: CASSARWGFTGELFF. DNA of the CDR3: TGTGCCAGCAGCGCTAGGTGGGGATTCACCGGGGAGCTGTTTTTT.

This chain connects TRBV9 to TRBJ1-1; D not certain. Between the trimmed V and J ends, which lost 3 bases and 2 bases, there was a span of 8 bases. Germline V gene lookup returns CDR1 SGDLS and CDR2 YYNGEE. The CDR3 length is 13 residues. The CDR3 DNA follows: TGTGCCAGCAGCGCCTCTACAAACACTGAAGCTTTCTTT. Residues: CASSASTNTEAFF.

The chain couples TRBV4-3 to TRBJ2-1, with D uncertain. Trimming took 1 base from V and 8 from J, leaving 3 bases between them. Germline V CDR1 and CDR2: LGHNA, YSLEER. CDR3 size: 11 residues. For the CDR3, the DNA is TGCGCCAGCAGCCAAGGGTATGAGCAGTTCTTC. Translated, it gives CASSQGYEQFF.

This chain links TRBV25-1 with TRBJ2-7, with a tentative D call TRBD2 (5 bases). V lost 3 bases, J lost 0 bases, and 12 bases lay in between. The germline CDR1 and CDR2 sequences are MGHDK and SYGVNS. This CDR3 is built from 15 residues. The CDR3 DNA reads TGTGCCAGCAGTGACGCTTTGGGGAGCTCCTACGAGCAGTACTTC. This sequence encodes CASSDALGSSYEQYF.

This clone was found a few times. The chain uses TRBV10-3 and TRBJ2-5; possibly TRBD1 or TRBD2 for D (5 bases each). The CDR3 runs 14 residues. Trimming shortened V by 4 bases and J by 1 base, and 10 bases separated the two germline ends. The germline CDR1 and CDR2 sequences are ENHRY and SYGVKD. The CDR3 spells CAISGPGTQETQYF. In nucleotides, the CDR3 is TGTGCCATCAGTGGCCCGGGGACCCAAGAGACCCAGTACTTC.

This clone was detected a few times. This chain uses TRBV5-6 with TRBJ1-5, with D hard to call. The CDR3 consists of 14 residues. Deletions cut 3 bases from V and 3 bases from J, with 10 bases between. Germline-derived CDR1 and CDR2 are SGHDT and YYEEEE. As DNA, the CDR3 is TGTGCCAGCAGCTACCGGGTCCTCAATCAGCCCCAGCATTTT. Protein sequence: CASSYRVLNQPQHF.

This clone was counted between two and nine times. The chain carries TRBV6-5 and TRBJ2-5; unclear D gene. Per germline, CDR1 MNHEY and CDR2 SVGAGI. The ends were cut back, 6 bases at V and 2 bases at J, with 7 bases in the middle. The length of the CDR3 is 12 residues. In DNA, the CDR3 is TGTGCCAGCAGCCCCCCACAAGAGACCCAGTACTTC. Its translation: CASSPPQETQYF.